This is a list of T cell receptor beta chains from one sample in a study of OX40 agonist ivuxolimab in advanced cancers. The method was immunoSEQ multiplex PCR; TCRdb's version includes in-frame clones alone and lacks a portion of them. The sample has under 30,000 clones, 86% seen once. The sample in question was CD4+ or CD8+ T cells sorted from blood, obtained in a trial of the OX40 agonist ivuxolimab. The source is an adult with an advanced solid tumor such as melanoma, head and neck, liver or kidney cancer. Both conserved end residues are part of each CDR3. D genes are given only for firm matches. Expanded clones get a size class; other rows say once, few or many, or leave the size out.

D	V	size	J	DNA	CDR3
TRBD1	TRBV5-6	.	TRBJ1-2	TGTGCCAGCAGCTTAGGGACAGGGGGGCTCAAGGATGGCTACACCTTC	CASSLGTGGLKDGYTF
TRBD1	TRBV9	once	TRBJ1-2	TGTGCCAGCAGGGGACAGGGGGCTCTCTATGGCTACACCTTC	CASRGQGALYGYTF
.	TRBV5-1	.	TRBJ2-7	TGCGCCAGCAGCTTGGAGTGGCAGGGTGGGATCTACGAGCAGTACTTC	CASSLEWQGGIYEQYF
TRBD1	TRBV6-6	.	TRBJ1-2	TGTGCCAGCAGACCTTCTACAGGGGAGGATGGCTACACCTTC	CASRPSTGEDGYTF
.	TRBV19	.	TRBJ1-1	TGTGCCAGTAGTTTCCAGGGTTCGAACACTGAAGCTTTCTTT	CASSFQGSNTEAFF
.	TRBV6-5	.	TRBJ1-1	TGTGCCAGCAAGGAGGGGCTGTATACTGAAGCTTTCTTT	CASKEGLYTEAFF
TRBD2	TRBV6-6	.	TRBJ2-2	TGTGCCAGCAGTTACTCGAGCGGGGGCCTCACCGGGGAGCTGTTTTTT	CASSYSSGGLTGELFF
.	TRBV6-6	.	TRBJ2-7	TGTGCCAGCAGCCAGATGGGCGGGGTGATCTACGAGCAGTACTTC	CASSQMGGVIYEQYF
TRBD1	TRBV7-9	few	TRBJ1-6	TGTGCCAGCAGCCCCGAAACAGGGGGCGCGGGTTCACCCCTCCACTTT	CASSPETGGAGSPLHF
TRBD1	TRBV19	.	TRBJ1-2	TGTGCCAGTTGGACAGGGGGCGGCTACACCTTC	CASWTGGGYTF
TRBD1	TRBV4-1	.	TRBJ1-2	TGCGCCAGCAGCCAAGGAACAGGGGCTAACTATGGCTACACCTTC	CASSQGTGANYGYTF
TRBD1	TRBV7-9	.	TRBJ1-5	TGTGCCAGCAGCTTAATCGGACAGGGGAGTCAGCCCCAGCATTTT	CASSLIGQGSQPQHF
.	TRBV20-1	once	TRBJ2-7	TGCAGTGCAAGGGACACCGAGCAGTACTTC	CSARDTEQYF
.	TRBV2	.	TRBJ2-2	TGTGCCAGCAGCGGGGCAGTCGCGAACACCGGGGAGCTGTTTTTT	CASSGAVANTGELFF
TRBD1	TRBV11-2	.	TRBJ2-1	TGTGCCAGCAGCTTATCCGGGACAGGGGGATACAATGAGCAGTTCTTC	CASSLSGTGGYNEQFF
.	TRBV5-1	once	TRBJ2-3	TGCGCCAGCAGCTTGACGACCGATTTCCAGGGTACGCAGTATTTT	CASSLTTDFQGTQYF